The 19 T cell receptor beta chains reported below all come from one sample, sequenced in a study of blood T cell repertoires in COVID-19. Sequenced by immunoSEQ multiplex PCR; TCRdb stores in-frame clones only, minus some. The sample shows 43,000 or so clones, approximately 86% of them seen only once. Specimen: peripheral blood. All receptors derive from a man aged 55 to 70 with active or convalescent COVID-19.

A few counts support this clone. V is TRBV5-8 and J is TRBJ2-7; D may be TRBD1 (6 bases). The length of the CDR3 is 15 residues. The germline CDR1 and CDR2 sequences are SGHTS and YDEGEE. V was trimmed by 4 bases and J by 2 bases, leaving 16 bases between them. The CDR3 is CASSVHRVRAYEQYF. In DNA, the CDR3 is TGTGCCAGCAGCGTACACAGGGTTAGGGCCTACGAGCAGTACTTC.

This rearrangement joins TRBV3-1 (or the pseudogene TRBV3-2) to TRBJ2-7, with TRBD1 matching over 7 bases. The CDR3 sequence is 14 residues long. Germline-derived CDR1 and CDR2 are LGHDT and YNNKEL (reference sequence). The V segment lost 4 bases and the J segment 4 bases; nucleotides outside the gene matches: 7. The CDR3 DNA follows: TGTGCCAGCAGCCTGAGGGGGCTTCTGTACGAGCAGTACTTC. Its protein product is CASSLRGLLYEQYF.

The chain uses TRBV6-6 and TRBJ2-3; a possible D gene is TRBD2 (5 bases). Germline CDR1 and CDR2: MNHNY and SVGAGI (reference sequence). V gave up 6 bases and J gave up 0 bases, with 16 bases separating them. This CDR3 has 16 residues. In nucleotides, the CDR3 is TGTGCCAGCAGCCTCGAAAGCGGTACTAGCACAGATACGCAGTATTTT. Protein sequence: CASSLESGTSTDTQYF.

The chain uses TRBV11-2 and TRBJ1-1; no clear D gene. The ends were cut back, 3 bases at V and 3 bases at J, with 11 bases in the middle. The CDR3 sequence is 14 residues long. Per the germline V gene, CDR1 is SGHAT and CDR2 is FQNNGV. The chain's CDR3 is CASSFTESDTEAFF. In nucleotides, the CDR3 is TGTGCCAGCAGCTTCACGGAGTCTGACACTGAAGCTTTCTTT.

V gene TRBV28 combines with J gene TRBJ1-1; D possibly corresponds to TRBD1 (5 bases). Trimming stripped 8 bases from V and 3 bases from J, with 10 bases between. The CDR3 length is 12 residues. From germline, CDR1 is MDHEN and CDR2 SYDVKM. Here the CDR3 reads CASRQIDTEAFF. DNA of the CDR3: TGTGCCAGCCGACAGATTGACACTGAAGCTTTCTTT.

The rearrangement uses TRBV19 and TRBJ2-7; 8 bases map to TRBD2. The ends lost 6 bases at V and 3 bases at J; junction bases unmatched: 7. Germline-derived CDR1 and CDR2 are LNHDA and SQIVND (reference sequence). This CDR3 comprises 14 residues. CDR3 region: CASSHVAGSYEQYF. The CDR3, as DNA: TGTGCCAGTAGCCACGTAGCGGGGAGCTACGAGCAGTACTTC.

The chain links TRBV6-5 to TRBJ1-3; possible D gene TRBD1, 5 bases. CDR3 length equals 14 residues. V was clipped by 5 bases and J by 0 bases, with 8 bases between them. CDR1 is MNHEY, CDR2 SVGAGI, per germline. As DNA, the CDR3 is TGTGCCAGCAGTCAGACAGTCTCTGGAAACACCATATATTTT. Translating it yields CASSQTVSGNTIYF.

The chain employs TRBV6-2 or TRBV6-3 and TRBJ1-2; 9 bases align to TRBD1. The germline CDR1 and CDR2 sequences are MNHEY and SVGEGT. The CDR3 covers 16 residues. Trimming removed 2 bases from V and 5 bases from J; junction bases left unmatched: 9. In DNA, the CDR3 is TGTGCCAGCAGTTACCCACCCGGGACAGGGTGGTATGGCTACACCTTC. Its protein product is CASSYPPGTGWYGYTF.

The V call is TRBV9, the J call TRBJ2-2, with 8 bases that match TRBD1. V lost 0 bases to trimming and J lost 6 bases; unmatched junction nucleotides: 4. The germline CDR1 and CDR2 sequences are SGDLS and YYNGEE. The CDR3 runs to 15 residues. CDR3 coding DNA: TGTGCCAGCAGCGTAGAACCGACAGGGGCCGGGGAGCTGTTTTTT. As protein: CASSVEPTGAGELFF.

Here the CDR3 reads CASNQGQGWEQYF. CDR3 bases: TGTGCCAGTAACCAGGGACAGGGGTGGGAGCAGTACTTC. The V and J genes are TRBV19 and TRBJ2-7, with TRBD1 matching over 10 bases. The CDR3 contains 13 residues. V was clipped by 7 bases and J by 7 bases; unmatched bases: 7. Germline V gives CDR1 LNHDA, CDR2 SQIVND (reference sequence). Looking up the rest from reference TRBV19 and TRBJ2-7 gives the full variable domain: DGGITQSPKYLFRKEGQNVTLSCEQNLNHDAMYWYRQDPGQGLRLIYYSQIVNDFQKGDIAEGYSVSREKKESFPLTVTSAQKNPTAFYLCASNQGQGWEQYFGPGTRLTVT.

The chain couples TRBV3-1 (or the pseudogene TRBV3-2) to TRBJ1-2; 7 bases fit TRBD1. The germline V gene has CDR1 LGHDT and CDR2 YNNKEL (reference sequence). This CDR3 comprises 15 residues. After removal of 4 bases from V and 4 bases from J, the junction contained 9 bases not matched to a gene. CDR3 coding DNA: TGTGCCAGCAGCCGAACAGGGGAGATAGGCTATGGCTACACCTTC. It yields the protein CASSRTGEIGYGYTF.

The CDR3 loop reads CASSLLTGGEYGYTF. CDR3 in DNA: TGTGCCAGCAGCTTGTTGACAGGGGGGGAGTATGGCTACACCTTC. The chain is built from TRBV7-8 and TRBJ1-2; 9 nucleotides align to TRBD1. J was trimmed by 5 bases and V by 3 bases; bases with no gene match: 7. The germline V gene encodes CDR1 SGHVS and CDR2 FQNEAQ. CDR3 size: 15 residues.

The DNA for the CDR3 is TGTGCCAGCAGCTATGGACAGTATGGCTACACCTTC. Translated, it gives CASSYGQYGYTF. The rearrangement uses TRBV5-5 and TRBJ1-2; D is possibly TRBD1 (6 bases). This CDR3 has 12 residues. With 3 bases removed from V and 5 bases from J, the gap between germline ends came to 8 bases. Germline V gives CDR1 SGHKS, CDR2 YYEKEE (reference sequence).

The CDR3 sequence: CSARSYEQYF. The CDR3 DNA is TGCAGTGCAAGGAGCTACGAGCAGTACTTC. The chain carries TRBV20-1 and TRBJ2-7; D is unclear. Germline CDR1 and CDR2: DFQATT and SNEGSKA (reference sequence). The germline V and J ends were trimmed by 6 bases and 3 bases, with 6 bases remaining between them. CDR3 size: 10 residues.

The J gene is TRBJ1-2, the V gene TRBV2; the match to TRBD1 covers 7 bases. This CDR3 spans 15 amino acids. Germline-derived CDR1 and CDR2 are SNHLY and FYNNEI. V lost 6 bases, J lost 7 bases, and 14 bases stayed unmatched. The chain's CDR3 is CASRGREQGLGGYTF. The CDR3 region has the DNA TGTGCCAGCAGGGGAAGAGAACAGGGGTTGGGTGGCTACACCTTC.

The gene calls are TRBV9 and TRBJ1-1; a weak D match, TRBD1 (5 bases). The V end was cut by 4 bases, the J end by 5 bases, with 18 bases between. The CDR3 sequence is 15 residues long. From germline, CDR1 is SGDLS and CDR2 YYNGEE. CDR3 in DNA: TGTGCCAGCAGCTCGGGCAGGGTTGGATATACTGAAGCTTTCTTT. Translation gives CASSSGRVGYTEAFF.

This chain connects TRBV4-2 to TRBJ2-2; D might be TRBD1 (6 bases). Trimming cost V 4 bases and J 0 bases, with 12 bases left between them. The germline V gene has CDR1 LGHNA and CDR2 YNFKEQ. The CDR3 length is 16 residues. CDR3 bases: TGTGCCAGCAGCCCAACCGGGACAACGAACACCGGGGAGCTGTTTTTT. Protein: CASSPTGTTNTGELFF.

The CDR3 here is CASSQAHGTSVGTYNEQFF. CDR3 sequence (DNA): TGCGCCAGCAGCCAAGCCCACGGGACTAGCGTCGGGACCTACAATGAGCAGTTCTTC. This chain uses TRBV4-1 with TRBJ2-1, with 10 nucleotides matching TRBD2. Trimming took 1 base from V and 2 from J; bases not matched to a gene: 11. The length of the CDR3 is 19 residues. CDR1 and CDR2 (germline): MGHRA, YSYEKL.

The chain uses TRBV5-1 and TRBJ1-3; TRBD1 agrees at 9 bases. V lost 2 bases and J lost 4; bases outside the gene matches: 7. CDR3 length: 16 residues. The germline CDR1 and CDR2 sequences are SGHRS and YFSETQ. In DNA form, the CDR3 reads TGCGCCAGCAGCTTAACGGGGACAGGGATCGGAAACACCATATATTTT. Its protein product is CASSLTGTGIGNTIYF.